The rows below give T cell receptor beta chains drawn from one sample of a study of T cell changes during pregnancy in multiple sclerosis. TCRdb keeps only in-frame clones here, not all; method: immunoSEQ multiplex PCR. The sample has around 30,000 clones, about 87% seen once. Sequences were derived from CD8+ T cells from peripheral blood mononuclear cells, sampled before pregnancy. Receptors originate from a female donor with multiple sclerosis, enrolled in a pregnancy study. The CDR3 runs from the conserved cysteine through the conserved F or W. D genes are given only for firm matches. Some rows mark clone size as missing; the rest say once, few, many or name a class of expanded clone.

>TRBV2|TRBJ1-2|NA|NA
CASFDRVYGYTF
TGTGCCAGCTTCGACAGAGTTTATGGCTACACCTTC
>TRBV28|TRBJ2-7|NA|NA
CASSLSAGPIYEQYF
TGTGCCAGCAGTTTAAGTGCGGGGCCAATCTACGAGCAGTACTTC
>TRBV5-8|TRBJ2-7|NA|once
CAAGRLGEQYF
TGTGCGGCGGGCAGACTCGGCGAGCAGTACTTC
>TRBV29-1|TRBJ2-7|NA|NA
CSVVSPDNYEQYF
TGCAGCGTTGTATCTCCGGACAATTACGAGCAGTACTTC
>TRBV6-1|TRBJ2-3|TRBD2|few
CASSETSEATDTQYF
TGTGCCAGCAGCGAAACTAGCGAGGCCACAGATACGCAGTATTTT
>TRBV19|TRBJ1-3|NA|NA
CASSIGAGNTIYF
TGTGCCAGTAGTATAGGCGCTGGAAACACCATATATTTT
>TRBV29-1|TRBJ2-2|NA|NA
CSGLAANTGELFF
TGCAGCGGATTAGCGGCGAACACCGGGGAGCTGTTTTTT
>TRBV4-2|TRBJ2-3|NA|NA
CASSQERLAQDTQYF
TGTGCCAGCAGCCAAGAGCGGCTAGCACAAGATACGCAGTATTTT
>TRBV16|TRBJ2-7|NA|once
CASSHSQQKINYEQYF
TGTGCCAGCAGCCATTCCCAACAGAAGATCAACTACGAGCAGTACTTC
>TRBV30|TRBJ1-4|NA|few
CAWSVPAGIGEKLFF
TGTGCCTGGAGTGTACCTGCAGGGATAGGGGAAAAACTGTTTTTT
>TRBV15|TRBJ2-3|TRBD2|once
CATSRASGGADTQYF
TGTGCCACCAGCAGAGCTAGCGGGGGGGCAGATACGCAGTATTTT
>TRBV5-1|TRBJ1-1|NA|few
CASSFGVGENTEAFF
TGCGCCAGCAGCTTCGGTGTCGGTGAGAACACTGAAGCTTTCTTT
>TRBV7-9|TRBJ2-3|NA|NA
CASSLVWADTDTQYF
TGTGCCAGCAGCTTAGTTTGGGCAGACACAGATACGCAGTATTTT
>TRBV7-9|TRBJ2-3|NA|NA
CASSLEDFGGADTQYF
TGTGCCAGCAGCTTAGAGGACTTCGGAGGTGCAGATACGCAGTATTTT
>TRBV5-6|TRBJ2-5|NA|NA
CASSLDQGLKTQETQYF
TGTGCCAGCAGCTTAGATCAGGGACTGAAAACCCAAGAGACCCAGTACTTC
>TRBV7-3|TRBJ2-1|TRBD2|NA
CASSLRTSGIYNEQFF
TGTGCCAGCAGCTTACGGACTAGCGGGATCTACAATGAGCAGTTCTTC
>TRBV10-3|TRBJ1-1|TRBD1|NA
CAIGTGGITEAFF
TGTGCCATCGGGACAGGGGGGATCACTGAAGCTTTCTTT